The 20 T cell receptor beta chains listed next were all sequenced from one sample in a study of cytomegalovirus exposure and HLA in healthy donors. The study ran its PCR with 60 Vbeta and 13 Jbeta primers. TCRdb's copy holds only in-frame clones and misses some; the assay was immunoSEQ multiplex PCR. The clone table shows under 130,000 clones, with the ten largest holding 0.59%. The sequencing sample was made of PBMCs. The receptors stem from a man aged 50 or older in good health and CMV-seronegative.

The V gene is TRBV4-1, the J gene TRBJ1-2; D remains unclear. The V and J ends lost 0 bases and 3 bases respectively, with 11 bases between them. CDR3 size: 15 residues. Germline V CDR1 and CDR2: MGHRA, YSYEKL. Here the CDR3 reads CASSQEPRGDYGYTF. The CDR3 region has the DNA TGCGCCAGCAGCCAAGAACCTCGGGGAGACTATGGCTACACCTTC.

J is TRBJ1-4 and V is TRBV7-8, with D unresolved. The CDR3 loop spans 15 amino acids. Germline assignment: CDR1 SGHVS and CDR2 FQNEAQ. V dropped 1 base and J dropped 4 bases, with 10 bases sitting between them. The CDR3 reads CASSLDVNYNEKLFF. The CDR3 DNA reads TGTGCCAGCAGCTTAGATGTCAACTATAATGAAAAACTGTTTTTT.

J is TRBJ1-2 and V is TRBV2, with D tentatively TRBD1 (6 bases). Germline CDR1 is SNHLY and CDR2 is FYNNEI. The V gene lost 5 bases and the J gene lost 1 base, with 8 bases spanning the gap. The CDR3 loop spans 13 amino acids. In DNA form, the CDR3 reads TGTGCCAGCAGTCAGGACAGTAACTATGGCTACACCTTC. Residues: CASSQDSNYGYTF.

The CDR3 loop is CASSVRGSSYEQYF. The CDR3 nucleotides are TGTGCCAGTAGTGTCAGGGGGAGCTCCTACGAGCAGTACTTC. The V call is TRBV19, the J call TRBJ2-7; 7 bases are a match to TRBD1. Trimming cost V 5 bases and J 0 bases; bases outside gene matches: 4. Germline V gene sequence: CDR1 LNHDA, CDR2 SQIVND (reference sequence). The CDR3 runs 14 residues.

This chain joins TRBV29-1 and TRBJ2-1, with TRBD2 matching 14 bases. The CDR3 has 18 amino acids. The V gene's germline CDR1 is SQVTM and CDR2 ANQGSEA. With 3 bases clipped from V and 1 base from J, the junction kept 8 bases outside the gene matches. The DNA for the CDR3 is TGCAGCGTTGAGGGGACTAGCGGGAGCAAAGGGTCCTACAATGAGCAGTTCTTC. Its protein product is CSVEGTSGSKGSYNEQFF.

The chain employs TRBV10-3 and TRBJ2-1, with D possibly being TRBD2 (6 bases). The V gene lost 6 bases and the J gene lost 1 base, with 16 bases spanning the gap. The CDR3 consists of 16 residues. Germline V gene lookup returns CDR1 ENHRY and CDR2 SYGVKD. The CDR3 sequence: CAIRDASELSYNEQFF. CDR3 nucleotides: TGTGCCATCAGAGACGCTAGCGAACTATCCTACAATGAGCAGTTCTTC.

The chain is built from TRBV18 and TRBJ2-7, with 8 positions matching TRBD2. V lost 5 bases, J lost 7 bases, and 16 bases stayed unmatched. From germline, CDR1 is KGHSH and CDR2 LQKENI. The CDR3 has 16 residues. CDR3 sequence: CASSGKLAVSLLEQYF. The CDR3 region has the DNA TGTGCCAGCTCAGGAAAACTAGCGGTTTCCCTTTTGGAGCAGTACTTC.

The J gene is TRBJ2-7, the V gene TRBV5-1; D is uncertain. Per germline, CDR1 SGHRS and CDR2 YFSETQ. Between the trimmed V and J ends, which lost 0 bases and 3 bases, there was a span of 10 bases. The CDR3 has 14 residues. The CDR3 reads CASSLAGRGYEQYF. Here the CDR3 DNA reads TGCGCCAGCAGCTTGGCCGGCAGAGGCTACGAGCAGTACTTC. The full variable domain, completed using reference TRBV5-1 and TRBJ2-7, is KAGVTQTPRYLIKTRGQQVTLSCSPISGHRSVSWYQQTPGQGLQFLFEYFSETQRNKGNFPGRFSGRQFSNSRSEMNVSTLELGDSALYLCASSLAGRGYEQYFGPGTRLTVT.

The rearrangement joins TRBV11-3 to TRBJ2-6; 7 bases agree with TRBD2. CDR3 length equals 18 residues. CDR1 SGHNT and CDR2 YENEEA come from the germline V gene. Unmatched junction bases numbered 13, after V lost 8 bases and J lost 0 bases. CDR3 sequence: CASADLAGGVSGANVLTF. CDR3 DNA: TGTGCCAGCGCTGACTTAGCGGGTGGCGTCTCTGGGGCCAACGTCCTGACTTTC.

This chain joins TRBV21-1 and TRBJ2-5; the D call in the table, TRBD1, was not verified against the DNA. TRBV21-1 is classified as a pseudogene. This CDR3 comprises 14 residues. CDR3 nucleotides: TGTGCCCCCGGGGACAGTGCCCGCCAAGAGACCCAGTACTTC. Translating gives CAPGDSARQETQYF.

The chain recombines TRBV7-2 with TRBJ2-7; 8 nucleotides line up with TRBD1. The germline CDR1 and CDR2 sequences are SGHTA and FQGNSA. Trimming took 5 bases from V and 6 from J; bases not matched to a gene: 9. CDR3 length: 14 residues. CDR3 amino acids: CASSITDRGTEQYF. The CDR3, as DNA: TGTGCCAGCAGCATCACCGACAGGGGAACCGAGCAGTACTTC.

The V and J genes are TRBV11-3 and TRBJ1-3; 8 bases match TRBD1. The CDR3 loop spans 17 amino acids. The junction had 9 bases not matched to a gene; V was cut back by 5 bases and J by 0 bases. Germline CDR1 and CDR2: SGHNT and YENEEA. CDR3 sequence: CASSLSLTGGSGNTIYF. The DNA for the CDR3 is TGTGCCAGCAGCCTCTCCCTCACAGGGGGCTCTGGAAACACCATATATTTT.

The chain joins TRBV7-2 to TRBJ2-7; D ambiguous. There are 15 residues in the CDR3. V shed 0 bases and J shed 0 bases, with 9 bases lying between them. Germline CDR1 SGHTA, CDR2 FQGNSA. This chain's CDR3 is CASSLAPPSSYEQYF. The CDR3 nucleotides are TGTGCCAGCAGCTTAGCACCCCCGAGCTCCTACGAGCAGTACTTC.

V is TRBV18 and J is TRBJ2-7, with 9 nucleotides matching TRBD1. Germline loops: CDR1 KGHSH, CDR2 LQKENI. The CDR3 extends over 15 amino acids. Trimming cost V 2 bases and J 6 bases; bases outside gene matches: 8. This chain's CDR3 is CASSPTGTGQGEQYF. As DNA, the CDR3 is TGTGCCAGCTCACCAACCGGGACAGGGCAAGGCGAGCAGTACTTC.

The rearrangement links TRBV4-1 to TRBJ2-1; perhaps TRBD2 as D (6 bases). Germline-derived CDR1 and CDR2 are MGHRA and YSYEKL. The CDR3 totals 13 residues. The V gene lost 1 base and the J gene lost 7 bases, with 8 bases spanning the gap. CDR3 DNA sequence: TGCGCCAGCAGCCAAGCGGGGGATAATGAGCAGTTCTTC. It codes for CASSQAGDNEQFF.

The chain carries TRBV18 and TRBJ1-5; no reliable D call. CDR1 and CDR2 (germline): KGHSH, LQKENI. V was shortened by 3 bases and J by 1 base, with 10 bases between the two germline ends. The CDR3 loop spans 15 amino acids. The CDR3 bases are TGTGCCAGCTCACCGGCGGCAGACAGCAATCAGCCCCAGCATTTT. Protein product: CASSPAADSNQPQHF. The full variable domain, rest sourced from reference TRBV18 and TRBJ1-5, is NAGVMQNPRHLVRRRGQEARLRCSPMKGHSHVYWYRQLPEEGLKFMVYLQKENIIDESGMPKERFSAEFPKEGPSILRIQQVVRGDSAAYFCASSPAADSNQPQHFGDGTRLSIL.

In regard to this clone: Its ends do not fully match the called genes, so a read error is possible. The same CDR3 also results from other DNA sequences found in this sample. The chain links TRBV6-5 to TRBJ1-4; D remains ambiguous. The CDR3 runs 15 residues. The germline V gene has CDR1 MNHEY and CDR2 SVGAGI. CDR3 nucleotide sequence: TGCGCCAGCAGTTACTCGAACTCGGGGTGGGAAAAACTGTTTTTT. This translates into CASSYSNSGWEKLFF.

The CDR3 DNA sequence: TGTGCCAGCAGCTACGCCGGGACAACCTACAATGAGCAGTTCTTC. It specifies CASSYAGTTYNEQFF. This sequence joins TRBV7-8 and TRBJ2-1; a possible D gene is TRBD1 (6 bases). Germline V gene lookup returns CDR1 SGHVS and CDR2 FQNEAQ. CDR3 length: 15 amino acids. Trimming cost V 4 bases and J 2 bases, with 12 bases left between them.

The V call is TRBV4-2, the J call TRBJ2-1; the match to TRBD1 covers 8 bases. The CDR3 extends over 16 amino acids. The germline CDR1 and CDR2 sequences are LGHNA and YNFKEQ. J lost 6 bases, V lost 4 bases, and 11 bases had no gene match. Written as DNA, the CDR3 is TGTGCCAGCAGCCCCCCTGGAGGGACAGGATCCAATGAGCAGTTCTTC. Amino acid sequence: CASSPPGGTGSNEQFF.

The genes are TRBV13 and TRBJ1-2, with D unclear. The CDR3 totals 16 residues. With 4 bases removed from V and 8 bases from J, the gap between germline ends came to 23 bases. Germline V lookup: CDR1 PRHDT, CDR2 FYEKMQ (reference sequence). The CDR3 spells CASSSAGGLYPPGYTF. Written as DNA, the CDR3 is TGTGCCAGCAGCTCCGCGGGAGGACTCTACCCCCCAGGCTACACCTTC. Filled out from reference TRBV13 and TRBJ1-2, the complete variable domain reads AAGVIQSPRHLIKEKRETATLKCYPIPRHDTVYWYQQGPGQDPQFLISFYEKMQSDKGSIPDRFSAQQFSDYHSELNMSSLELGDSALYFCASSSAGGLYPPGYTFGSGTRLTVV.